These 3 T cell receptor beta chains came from one sample sequenced in a study of cytomegalovirus exposure and HLA in healthy donors. PCR was performed using 60 Vbeta and 13 Jbeta primers. Here immunoSEQ multiplex PCR was the method, and the copy in TCRdb shows in-frame clones only, minus some. The sample records 100,000 to 140,000 clones, less than 85% being singletons. Sequencing was done on a sample of PBMCs. Receptor source: a man aged 18 to 30 in good health and CMV-seronegative.

This clone was counted between two and nine times. CDR3 residues: CASSSGGGARGNQPQHF. In nucleotides, the CDR3 is TGTGCCAGCAGCTCCGGAGGGGGGGCTCGGGGCAATCAGCCCCAGCATTTT. The V and J genes are TRBV7-9 and TRBJ1-5; D possibly corresponds to TRBD1 (6 bases). Germline CDR1 and CDR2: SEHNR and FQNEAQ (reference sequence). The CDR3 is 17 amino acids. V was shortened by 4 bases and J by 2 bases, with 18 bases between the two germline ends.

The chain has TRBV11-2 and TRBJ2-1; D is perhaps TRBD2 (6 bases). The CDR3 spans 12 residues. Germline-derived CDR1 and CDR2 are SGHAT and FQNNGV. Trimming shortened V by 2 bases and J by 10 bases, and 9 bases separated the two germline ends. The CDR3 DNA reads as TGTGCCAGCAGCTTACGCGGGGTCGAGCAGTTCTTC. Its protein product is CASSLRGVEQFF.

V usage is TRBV29-1 and J usage is TRBJ2-5; tentatively, D is TRBD2 (5 bases). The CDR3 loop spans 14 amino acids. Germline loops: CDR1 SQVTM, CDR2 ANQGSEA. Trimming took 0 bases from V and 4 from J, leaving 12 bases between them. The chain's CDR3 is CSVEDPGGLETQYF. The CDR3 region has the DNA TGCAGCGTTGAAGATCCCGGCGGGTTAGAGACCCAGTACTTC. Full variable domain (remainder filled in from reference TRBV29-1 and TRBJ2-5): SAVISQKPSRDICQRGTSLTIQCQVDSQVTMMFWYRQQPGQSLTLIATANQGSEATYESGFVIDKFPISRPNLTFSTLTVSNMSPEDSSIYLCSVEDPGGLETQYFGPGTRLLVL.